This T cell receptor (beta chain) came from a study of monozygotic twins with inflammatory bowel disease (dated by TCRdb to the late 2010s). Regarding the research as a whole: A total of roughly 28 monozygotic twin pairs were included in the full study, comprising nine German pairs (four IBD-concordant, five IBD-discordant) and 19 IBD-discordant Danish pairs. The search for disease-associated traits relied mainly on comparing IBD patients with their genetically identical healthy co-twins within discordant pairs. Each individual had, on average, about 151 000 unique TCRalpha sequences and 181 000 unique TCRbeta sequences available for analysis. The paper as a whole reports these results and caveats: Background noise and inter-individual variability may have been introduced into the repertoires by the differing immunosuppressive treatments among patients. Different T cell subtypes could not be distinguished in the analysis. Repertoire similarity did not differ between concordant and discordant twins, which could be due to limited statistical power. The results gave no support for a single strong signal or clonotype linked to IBD. IBD patients had lower TCRbeta repertoire diversity, measured by the inverse Simpson index, than their healthy co-twins. IBD patients shared fewer clonotypes with other individuals than healthy twins did, most markedly in patients showing signs of disease activity.

The CDR3 measures 17 amino acids from cysteine to phenylalanine. No DNA accompanies this entry. From the germline V gene, CDR1 is SGHRS and CDR2 is YFSETQ. The method was 5' RACE. Preparation of each TCR library used 3,000 to 4,000 ng of total RNA. For each sample, cDNA synthesis was carried out in eight separate reactions using SMARTScribe reverse transcriptase. During cDNA synthesis, template switching introduced unique molecular identifiers that contained a 6-nucleotide sample barcode. Amplification of TCRalpha and TCRbeta cDNA involved two nested PCRs of roughly 17 and 9 cycles, and each PCR was followed by bead purification. Before amplification, cDNA was treated with uracil DNA-glycosylase and purified using the QIAquick PCR purification kit. The second PCR was the step at which Illumina TruSeq-compatible adapters and sample-specific barcodes were added. Library quality and concentration were checked on TapeStation and Qubit, and libraries were pooled at around 4.9 ng each. Pooled libraries were sequenced on an Illumina HiSeq2500 single-index Rapid Run with 2 x 100 bp reads and custom sequencing primers. In the paper's pipeline: MiGEC version 1.2.6 was used for UMI-based consensus assembly to correct PCR and sequencing errors. MiXCR version 2.1.1 was used to carry out V(D)J alignment, clonotype assembly and CDR3 extraction. Normalisation of gene usage, clonotype sharing and MAIT/NKT TCR abundance was achieved by analysing the top 1000, 10 000 and 20 000 clonotypes per sample. After downsampling to 27 000 UMIs, diversity was calculated as the inverse Simpson index using the vegan R package. Paired Mann-Whitney U tests on discordant twin pairs were used, with Benjamini-Hochberg multiple-testing correction. Reprocessed by TCRdb, the reads give a single entry per CDR3 protein sequence, without DNA. The V and J calls and clone size come from TCRdb's table, not from the authors' own analysis. The table for this sample lists approximately 160,000 distinct CDR3 sequences. About 8% of the sample comes from the top ten.

An approximately 2.5 ml peripheral blood sample was drawn into PAXgene tubes per donor and stored at -80°C. Without any T cell sorting, total RNA was extracted from whole blood using the PAXgene blood miRNA kit on an automated QIAcube. Peripheral blood from monozygotic twin pairs concordant or discordant for inflammatory bowel disease was subjected to deep TCRalpha and TCRbeta repertoire profiling with unique molecular barcoding. Smoking habits were recorded for all twin pairs, and individuals were classified as current, former or never smokers. About this clonotype itself: Its specific antigen is unknown.

This sequence was found in a human donor with ulcerative colitis or Crohn's disease, or a healthy co-twin of an affected twin (not recorded which). Rearrangement joined TRBV5-1 to TRBJ2-3; TCRdb calls TRBD2, which cannot be checked without DNA. Input material: blood. CDR3 sequence: CASSFREREIDDHTQYF.